Listed below are T cell receptor beta chains from one sample, sequenced in a study of T cell changes during pregnancy in multiple sclerosis. Some clones are missing from TCRdb's copy, which holds only in-frame ones; the method was immunoSEQ multiplex PCR. Of about 110,000 clones detected, 85% to 95% appear once; the ten largest clones hold around 0.8%. The starting material was peripheral blood, obtained in the third trimester of pregnancy. These receptor sequences come from a female donor in good health, enrolled as a control in a pregnancy study. CDR3s include the opening cysteine and the closing phenylalanine or tryptophan. D genes are given only for firm matches. Some rows have no size entry. The others give once, few or many, or a class for an expanded clone.

clone_size j_call d_call v_call cdr3_aa cdr3_nt
- TRBJ1-3 - TRBV4-1 CASSHPGLPGTTIYF TGCGCCAGCAGCCATCCGGGACTTCCAGGAACCACCATATATTTT
- TRBJ2-3 - TRBV4-1 CASSQEGRGFTDTQYF TGCGCCAGCAGCCAAGAGGGCAGGGGCTTCACAGATACGCAGTATTTT
once TRBJ1-6 - TRBV7-2 CASAISTDNSPLHF TGTGCCAGCGCCATTTCGACAGACAATTCACCCCTCCACTTT
once TRBJ2-7 - TRBV30 CAWSYGGPRYEQYF TGTGCCTGGAGTTACGGGGGGCCTCGTTACGAGCAGTACTTC
- TRBJ2-4 - TRBV11-2 CASSPHASAKNIQYF TGTGCCAGCAGCCCCCACGCGTCAGCCAAAAACATTCAGTACTTC
- TRBJ1-2 - TRBV29-1 CSVEQGWGGDGTF TGCAGCGTTGAACAAGGGTGGGGGGGGGACGGCACCTTC
- TRBJ2-3 - TRBV20-1 CSARRGYAQYF TGCAGTGCTAGGAGGGGGTATGCGCAGTATTTT
- TRBJ2-3 - TRBV6-5 CASKPTAGVTDTQYF TGTGCCAGCAAACCCACGGCAGGGGTCACAGATACGCAGTATTTT
- TRBJ2-7 TRBD1 TRBV19 CASSRTSGQGTGEQYF TGTGCCAGTAGTAGGACCTCCGGACAGGGAACGGGGGAGCAGTACTTC
- TRBJ2-2 TRBD1 TRBV6-1 CASRDRVGNTGELFF TGTGCCAGCAGGGACAGGGTAGGGAACACCGGGGAGCTGTTTTTT
- TRBJ2-5 - TRBV30 CAWSDYRGAGETQYF TGTGCCTGGAGCGACTACCGCGGGGCGGGGGAGACCCAGTACTTC
- TRBJ1-3 - TRBV10-3 CAISESASGARGNTIYF TGTGCCATCAGTGAGTCGGCCTCAGGGGCGAGAGGAAACACCATATATTTT
- TRBJ2-1 TRBD2 TRBV4-3 CASSPGSAGGLTNNEQFF TGCGCCAGCAGCCCCGGGTCGGCGGGGGGTCTTACAAACAATGAGCAGTTCTTC
- TRBJ1-5 TRBD1 TRBV19 CASSTGQGARGQPQHF TGTGCCAGTAGTACGGGACAGGGGGCGCGTGGGCAGCCCCAGCATTTT
few TRBJ1-2 TRBD1 TRBV30 CAWRGTVAGYTF TGTGCCTGGAGGGGGACAGTTGCTGGCTACACCTTC
once TRBJ2-7 TRBD2 TRBV4-2 CASSQEVSGGLTTYEQYF TGTGCCAGCAGCCAAGAGGTTAGCGGGGGGCTGACCACCTACGAGCAGTACTTC
- TRBJ1-3 TRBD1 TRBV9 CASSVGTGGGNTIYF TGTGCCAGCAGCGTAGGGACAGGGGGAGGAAACACCATATATTTT
- TRBJ2-5 TRBD2 TRBV7-2 CASSFGLAGETQYF TGTGCCAGCAGCTTCGGACTAGCGGGAGAGACCCAGTACTTC
- TRBJ1-5 - TRBV6-1 CASSESGGAGQPQHF TGTGCCAGCAGTGAATCGGGGGGCGCGGGGCAGCCCCAGCATTTT
- TRBJ2-5 - TRBV15 CATSRPTGPGETQYF TGTGCCACCAGCAGACCCACAGGGCCTGGGGAGACCCAGTACTTC
- TRBJ1-2 - TRBV6-1 CASSDNRVSITF TGTGCCAGCAGTGATAACAGGGTGAGCATCACCTTC
- TRBJ1-3 - TRBV9 CASSVGEVLGNTIYF TGTGCCAGCAGCGTAGGAGAAGTACTGGGAAACACCATATATTTT
- TRBJ1-2 TRBD1 TRBV11-2 CASSLRVGQGYGYTF TGTGCCAGCAGCTTAAGGGTGGGACAGGGGTATGGCTACACCTTC
once TRBJ2-7 - TRBV4-2 CASSQDSAGSASYEQYF TGTGCCAGCAGCCAAGATTCCGCAGGGTCGGCTTCCTACGAGCAGTACTTC
- TRBJ1-5 - TRBV7-2 CASSLRGSGQPQHF TGTGCCAGCAGCTTAAGGGGGTCGGGTCAGCCCCAGCATTTT
- TRBJ2-2 TRBD2 TRBV18 CASSRNSGDISNTGELFF TGTGCCAGCTCCCGGAATAGCGGGGATATATCGAACACCGGGGAGCTGTTTTTT
- TRBJ1-5 - TRBV9 CASSVGGRPNQPQHF TGTGCCAGCAGCGTAGGGGGCAGGCCCAATCAGCCCCAGCATTTT
- TRBJ1-2 TRBD1 TRBV18 CASSPLGQNYGYTF TGTGCCAGCTCACCTTTGGGACAGAACTATGGCTACACCTTC
- TRBJ2-7 - TRBV14 CASSPTPGRSYEQYF TGTGCCAGCAGCCCCACTCCGGGGAGGTCCTACGAGCAGTACTTC
- TRBJ2-7 TRBD1 TRBV11-3 CASSSIRGLNEQYF TGTGCCAGCAGCTCCATCAGGGGGCTAAACGAGCAGTACTTC
- TRBJ2-5 TRBD2 TRBV30 CAWTQPSRGGNQETQYF TGTGCCTGGACCCAACCCTCCCGGGGGGGAAACCAAGAGACCCAGTACTTC
- TRBJ2-3 TRBD1 TRBV7-2 CASSPLVGQEYTDTQYF TGTGCCAGCAGCCCCCTCGTGGGACAGGAGTACACAGATACGCAGTATTTT
- TRBJ2-3 TRBD2 TRBV14 CASRLAGADTQYF TGTGCCAGCAGACTAGCGGGGGCAGATACGCAGTATTTT
- TRBJ2-1 TRBD2 TRBV9 CASTLAGEIYNEQFF TGTGCCAGCACCCTAGCGGGGGAGATCTACAATGAGCAGTTCTTC
- TRBJ2-1 - TRBV6-6 CASRNLESGRDEQFF TGTGCCAGCAGGAACCTCGAAAGCGGGCGGGATGAGCAGTTCTTC
few TRBJ1-1 TRBD1 TRBV5-6 CASSLGTGVITEAFF TGTGCCAGCAGCCTGGGGACAGGGGTTATCACTGAAGCTTTCTTT
- TRBJ1-5 TRBD1 TRBV19 CASRNTGTGGNQPQHF TGTGCCAGTAGGAATACCGGGACAGGGGGCAATCAGCCCCAGCATTTT
- TRBJ2-1 TRBD2 TRBV7-9 CASSIGTSVYNEQFF TGTGCCAGCAGCATAGGGACTAGCGTCTACAATGAGCAGTTCTTC
- TRBJ1-1 - TRBV4-2 CASSSREGPLNTEAFF TGTGCCAGCAGCTCCCGGGAGGGCCCCTTGAACACTGAAGCTTTCTTT
- TRBJ1-5 - TRBV7-9 CASSPTGQLNQPQHF TGTGCCAGCAGCCCAACCGGACAGCTCAATCAGCCCCAGCATTTT
- TRBJ2-1 - TRBV27 CASSLGRGSEQFF TGTGCCAGCAGTTTAGGCAGGGGCAGTGAGCAGTTCTTC
- TRBJ2-7 - TRBV6-5 CASRVLQGFYEQYF TGTGCCAGCAGGGTACTTCAGGGGTTCTACGAGCAGTACTTC